This TCR beta chain was recovered during a study of blood T cell repertoires in COVID-19 (dated by TCRdb to about 2020). Concerning the study at large: Collaborator samples came from the United States, Italy and Spain and covered acute and convalescent phases of COVID-19. The prospective study material was composed of cDNA or gDNA derived from T cells, B-cell-depleted T cells, or PBMCs. Subjects who had been exposed to COVID-19, were actively infected with it, or had recovered from it provided the deeply sampled blood TCRbeta repertoires that made up the dataset. The repertoires were released in a freely available public database intended as a resource for research on the immune response to SARS-CoV-2. Samples were obtained from the ongoing ImmuneRACE study (first 160 participants) and from 1,200 or so subjects provided by 6 global collaborators. A de-identified subject ID, COVID-19 status, age in years and sex were almost always included in the sample metadata. Where available, HLA class I and class II types were obtained from metadata supplied by the sample provider rather than from assay-based typing. On the study overall, not on this receptor specifically: How much clinical and demographic metadata was included differed by source and by participant, and the metadata was provided uncurated.

Details on this clone: The antigen it recognizes is unknown. Base-call qualities are not available, and no considerably larger clone is one nucleotide away.

TCRbeta CDR3 regions were amplified from genomic DNA by means of the immunoSEQ Assay, a bias-controlled multiplex PCR. On the study's bioinformatics: The number of nucleated cells in each sample was estimated by amplification of reference gene primers within the assay. Sequence reads were collapsed and filtered to measure the absolute abundance of every unique TCRbeta CDR3 rearrangement. For each sample, productive Simpson clonality was calculated as the square root of Simpson's diversity index across productive rearrangements. TCRdb re-hosts the immuneACCESS table, in-frame sequences only. Its copies lack some clones; in the studies checked, an unresolved V gene accounts for under half of them, and the cause for the rest is not known. V and J calls and clone size are as listed in that table; D and trimming were resolved from the DNA. The sample table lists 200,000 to 250,000 clones, more than 75% of them with a count of one. Clones ranked in the top ten supply around 2.9% of the sample.

A second Seattle source provided samples from volunteer blood donors who had recovered from COVID-19. Collaborating institutions collected whole blood in K2EDTA tubes following their own protocols. For TCRbeta analysis, collaborators shipped samples as frozen whole blood, isolated PBMCs, or DNA extracted from either of those sample types. V and J lose 2 bases and 0 bases, and a span of 7 bases separates them. CDR1 and CDR2 are read off the germline V gene as SGHAT and FQNNGV. The CDR3 holds 14 amino acids from the cysteine to the phenylalanine. The only DNA kept is the CDR3, 42 bases in frame from the first base.

The sequencing sample was made of peripheral blood. The chain links TRBV11-2 with TRBJ2-5, with a weak D call of TRBD1 (6 bases match). The receptor was isolated from a woman under 40 who had recovered from COVID-19. For the CDR3, the sequence is CASSLRDNQETQYF. The nucleotides are TGTGCCAGCAGCTTAAGGGACAACCAAGAGACCCAGTACTTC.